This entry describes one T cell receptor beta chain. The antigen is not known. The data belong to a study of shared clonotypes between healthy human individuals. General study findings and limits: Clonotypes shared by all four donors outscored non-shared clonotypes in generation probability. A handful of donors held about 5% of naive CD4 clonotypes in common. Clonotype sharing among the donors was expected to vary with sequencing depth.

Clones were read by immunoSEQ multiplex PCR, and TCRdb kept only the in-frame ones, dropping some. This sample has a few hundred thousand clones, with around 86% found just once. CDR1 LGHNA and CDR2 YSLEER come from the germline V gene. This CDR3 comprises 17 residues. Germline trimming cut 2 bases from V and 5 bases from J; bases unmatched to any gene: 13. This clonotype was obtained from a man aged 18-30 years in good health. The chain employs TRBV4-3 and TRBJ2-7, with 9 bases matching TRBD2. What was sequenced was memory CD8+ T cells sorted from blood. Subset: CD45RO+ cells pooled with CCR7-negative TemRA cells. Here the CDR3 reads CASSQREGGGRAHEQYF. CDR3 DNA sequence: TGCGCCAGCAGCCAAAGGGAGGGTGGCGGGAGGGCCCACGAGCAGTACTTC.